Following are 25 T cell receptor beta chains from one sample sequenced in a study of blood T cell repertoires in COVID-19 (TCRdb year 2020). Library construction relied on the immunoSEQ multiplex PCR assay. As stored in TCRdb, this immuneACCESS dataset retains in-frame rearrangements with V and J assigned. A fraction of the clones does not appear; measured against another copy, unresolved V genes explain less than half of the discrepancy, and the remainder lacks a known reason. This sample has about 14,000 clones in its table, and 75% to 90% of those were observed once. The ten biggest clones cover around 15% of the sample. Sequences were obtained from peripheral blood. All receptors derive from a man in his fifties with active COVID-19.

This clone has just one count. The gene calls are TRBV6-2 or TRBV6-3 and TRBJ2-1, with a tentative D call TRBD1 (6 bases). V lost 0 bases to trimming and J lost 5 bases, with 11 bases between them. Germline lookup yields CDR1 MNHEY and CDR2 SVGEGT. The CDR3 has 15 residues. The CDR3 region has the DNA TGTGCCAGCAGTTACTCCGACAGGAGGAACAATGAGCAGTTCTTC. It translates to CASSYSDRRNNEQFF.

The genes are TRBV27 and TRBJ1-2; D is possibly TRBD1 (6 bases). The germline V and J ends were trimmed by 7 bases and 4 bases, with 13 bases remaining between them. The CDR3 is made up of 13 amino acids. The germline gives CDR1 MNHEY, CDR2 SMNVEV (reference sequence). For the CDR3, the DNA is TGTGCCAGCACACAGGGATTGGGCTATGGCTACACCTTC. The encoded protein is CASTQGLGYGYTF.

The chain joins TRBV6-2 or TRBV6-3 to TRBJ1-2; 10 bases are a match to TRBD1. The CDR3 covers 14 residues. V lost 4 bases, J lost 6 bases, and 5 bases stayed unmatched. The V gene's germline CDR1 is MNHEY and CDR2 SVGEGT. The CDR3 loop is CASSSRQGAHGYTF. CDR3 coding DNA: TGTGCCAGCAGTTCACGACAGGGGGCCCATGGCTACACCTTC.

V is TRBV10-3 and J is TRBJ2-2; 8 bases map to TRBD1. Germline V gene sequence: CDR1 ENHRY, CDR2 SYGVKD. The CDR3 totals 15 residues. J lost 4 bases, V lost 6 bases, and 7 bases had no gene match. The CDR3 is CAISPGQGGTGELFF. In DNA, the CDR3 is TGTGCCATCAGCCCAGGACAGGGCGGCACCGGGGAGCTGTTTTTT.

V usage is TRBV9 and J usage is TRBJ2-3, with no clear D. The CDR3 length is 14 residues. The germline V and J ends were trimmed by 0 bases and 5 bases, with 10 bases remaining between them. The V gene's germline CDR1 is SGDLS and CDR2 YYNGEE. The CDR3 DNA reads as TGTGCCAGCAGCGTAGCAGACTCACGAGATACGCAGTATTTT. Encoded protein: CASSVADSRDTQYF.

The chain links TRBV28 to TRBJ1-5; 9 bases match TRBD1. The CDR3 runs to 16 residues. CDR1 and CDR2 from the germline V gene are MDHEN and SYDVKM. V lost 3 bases, J lost 3 bases, and 6 bases stayed unmatched. CDR3 sequence: CASSFGTGRFNQPQHF. The CDR3 DNA follows: TGTGCCAGCAGTTTTGGGACAGGGAGGTTCAATCAGCCCCAGCATTTT. Looking up the rest from reference TRBV28 and TRBJ1-5 gives the full variable domain: DVKVTQSSRYLVKRTGEKVFLECVQDMDHENMFWYRQDPGLGLRLIYFSYDVKMKEKGDIPEGYSVSREKKERFSLILESASTNQTSMYLCASSFGTGRFNQPQHFGDGTRLSIL.

In this sample, this clone turned up a few times. The gene calls are TRBV9 and TRBJ1-1; 9 bases agree with TRBD1. This CDR3 comprises 15 residues. Germline assignment: CDR1 SGDLS and CDR2 YYNGEE. The J segment lost 1 base and the V segment lost 2 bases, leaving 3 bases of the junction unmatched. The CDR3 nucleotides read TGTGCCAGCAGCGTTATGGACAGGGGGAACACTGAAGCTTTCTTT. Translating it yields CASSVMDRGNTEAFF.

In this sample, this clone turned up a few times. The chain employs TRBV5-1 and TRBJ2-7; TRBD2 agrees at 8 bases. In germline, CDR1 is SGHRS, CDR2 YFSETQ. The length of the CDR3 is 15 residues. Losses at the gene ends were 0 bases for V and 5 bases for J; bases not matched to a gene: 7. CDR3 protein: CASSLGVGLENEQYF. Here the CDR3 DNA reads TGCGCCAGCAGCTTGGGAGTGGGACTAGAGAACGAGCAGTACTTC.

This chain connects TRBV28 to TRBJ2-7; D is uncertain. V lost 8 bases, J lost 2 bases, and 16 bases lay in between. Germline V CDR1 and CDR2: MDHEN, SYDVKM. The CDR3 is made up of 14 amino acids. DNA for the CDR3: TGTGCCAGCGGGCACGGCAGCCCCACCTACGAGCAGTACTTC. This encodes CASGHGSPTYEQYF. Full variable domain (missing parts from reference TRBV28 and TRBJ2-7): DVKVTQSSRYLVKRTGEKVFLECVQDMDHENMFWYRQDPGLGLRLIYFSYDVKMKEKGDIPEGYSVSREKKERFSLILESASTNQTSMYLCASGHGSPTYEQYFGPGTRLTVT.

The chain joins TRBV19 to TRBJ2-5; D is possibly TRBD2 (6 bases). Per the germline V gene, CDR1 is LNHDA and CDR2 is SQIVND (reference sequence). Trimming took off 3 bases at V and 4 bases at J, with 9 bases between the two ends. CDR3 size: 13 residues. This chain's CDR3 is CASSIGGVETQYF. The CDR3 region has the DNA TGTGCCAGTAGTATCGGAGGGGTAGAGACCCAGTACTTC.

The V and J genes are TRBV5-1 and TRBJ2-2; 8 bases fit TRBD1. Trimming removed 7 bases from V and 0 bases from J; junction bases left unmatched: 5. CDR1 and CDR2 from the germline V gene are SGHRS and YFSETQ. CDR3 size: 15 residues. This CDR3 is CASGIQGANTGELFF. The CDR3 region has the DNA TGCGCCAGCGGGATACAGGGGGCGAACACCGGGGAGCTGTTTTTT.

The chain links TRBV11-3 to TRBJ2-1; 7 nucleotides agree with TRBD2. V dropped 3 bases and J dropped 0; count of bases not matched to a gene: 5. The CDR3 runs to 16 residues. In germline, CDR1 is SGHNT, CDR2 YENEEA. CDR3 in DNA: TGTGCCAGCAGCTTTAGGGCGGGAGTCTCCTACAATGAGCAGTTCTTC. It yields the protein CASSFRAGVSYNEQFF.

The J gene is TRBJ2-1, the V gene TRBV9; the match to TRBD2 covers 11 bases. This CDR3 region has 15 residues. Germline CDR1 and CDR2: SGDLS and YYNGEE. J lost 8 bases, V lost 0 bases, and 4 bases had no gene match. The CDR3 reads CASSVALAGGDEQFF. The CDR3 region has the DNA TGTGCCAGCAGCGTAGCGCTAGCGGGGGGTGATGAGCAGTTCTTC.

This clone was recorded once. V gene TRBV29-1 combines with J gene TRBJ2-1; 13 nucleotides match TRBD2. CDR3 length equals 13 residues. V lost 6 bases, J lost 10 bases, and 6 bases stayed unmatched. Germline loops: CDR1 SQVTM, CDR2 ANQGSEA. The CDR3 bases are TGCAGCGTCCCCGGGACTAGCGGGATCGAGCAGTTCTTC. Its protein product is CSVPGTSGIEQFF.

A single count supports this clone. V usage is TRBV3-1 (or the pseudogene TRBV3-2) and J usage is TRBJ2-5; tentative D call: TRBD2 (6 bases). Per germline, CDR1 LGHDT and CDR2 YNNKEL (reference sequence). Trimming took 4 bases from V and 5 from J, leaving 20 bases between them. The CDR3 is made up of 16 amino acids. CDR3 loop: CASSPQVGGVRETQYF. CDR3 coding DNA: TGTGCCAGCAGCCCGCAAGTCGGCGGGGTTCGGGAGACCCAGTACTTC.

The chain combines TRBV19 with TRBJ2-1, with D hard to call. Germline V gene lookup returns CDR1 LNHDA and CDR2 SQIVND (reference sequence). The germline V and J ends were trimmed by 3 bases and 4 bases, with 16 bases remaining between them. This CDR3 spans 16 amino acids. This chain's CDR3 is CASSIHGTARYNEQFF. The CDR3 DNA is TGTGCCAGTAGTATCCACGGAACAGCCAGATACAATGAGCAGTTCTTC.

The chain uses TRBV19 and TRBJ2-7; tentatively, D is TRBD1 (5 bases). With 5 bases removed from V and 6 bases from J, the gap between germline ends came to 14 bases. The CDR3 extends over 13 amino acids. The germline V gene has CDR1 LNHDA and CDR2 SQIVND (reference sequence). CDR3 nucleotide sequence: TGTGCCAGTAGTGTGGCAGGGCCTGGCGAGCAGTACTTC. Translated: CASSVAGPGEQYF.

The CDR3 DNA reads as TGTGCCTGGAGTCACAGTACAGGGGGCACTAGCACAGATACGCAGTATTTT. Encoded protein: CAWSHSTGGTSTDTQYF. The chain employs TRBV30 and TRBJ2-3, with TRBD1 identical over 9 bases. Per the germline V gene, CDR1 is GTSNPN and CDR2 is SVGIG (reference sequence). Trimming at V came to 2 bases and at J to 0 bases, leaving 9 bases not matched to a gene. CDR3 size: 17 residues. The variable domain in full, with the rest retrieved from reference TRBV30 and TRBJ2-3, is SQTIHQWPATLVQPVGSPLSLECTVEGTSNPNLYWYRQAAGRGLQLLFYSVGIGQISSEVPQNLSASRPQDRQFILSSKKLLLSDSGFYLCAWSHSTGGTSTDTQYFGPGTRLTVL.

The gene calls are TRBV5-1 and TRBJ2-5; D perhaps matches TRBD1 (6 bases). This CDR3 is built from 10 residues. The V gene's germline CDR1 is SGHRS and CDR2 YFSETQ. The V and J ends lost 5 bases and 11 bases respectively, with 10 bases between them. This chain's CDR3 is CASRGDIQYF. The CDR3 DNA follows: TGCGCCAGCAGAGGGGACATACAGTACTTC.

V and J are TRBV6-2 or TRBV6-3 and TRBJ1-5; 10 bases line up with TRBD1. Germline CDR1 reads MNHEY; CDR2 reads SVGEGT. J gave up 7 bases and V 5 bases, and 5 bases lay outside the gene matches. The CDR3 runs 14 residues. Written as DNA, the CDR3 is TGTGCCAGCAGTCGGGACAGGGGAGGGCAGCCCCAGCATTTT. Translating gives CASSRDRGGQPQHF.

The CDR3 region has the DNA TGTGCCATCAGTGAGTCGGGGTCGACTAGCGGAAGAATCTACAATGAGCAGTTCTTC. Amino acids: CAISESGSTSGRIYNEQFF. The chain uses TRBV10-3 and TRBJ2-1; 9 bases map to TRBD2. After removal of 0 bases from V and 3 bases from J, the junction contained 12 bases not matched to a gene. This CDR3 spans 19 amino acids. Germline V gene lookup returns CDR1 ENHRY and CDR2 SYGVKD.

This chain connects TRBV11-2 to TRBJ1-4; possibly TRBD1 for D (6 bases). The CDR3 consists of 16 residues. The V gene lost 1 base and the J gene lost 12 bases, with 21 bases spanning the gap. Germline V gene data show CDR1 as SGHAT and CDR2 as FQNNGV. CDR3 in amino acids: CASSLAPGGLRGELFF. Here the CDR3 DNA reads TGTGCCAGCAGCTTAGCCCCCGGGGGGTTGAGGGGGGAACTGTTTTTT.

This clone has only a few counts. The chain uses TRBV23-1 and TRBJ1-1; TRBD1 aligns across 7 bases. TRBV23-1 is an ORF for which the function is uncertain. The V segment lost 0 bases and the J segment 5 bases; nucleotides outside the gene matches: 6. The CDR3 consists of 15 residues. The CDR3 nucleotides read TGCGCCAGCAGTCAATCTACAGGGGTGGGTACTGAAGCTTTCTTT. Amino acids: CASSQSTGVGTEAFF.

This clone came up once. The rearrangement uses TRBV6-2 or TRBV6-3 and TRBJ2-7; TRBD1 agrees at 12 bases. V gave up 5 bases and J gave up 5 bases; unmatched junction bases: 22. Per the germline V gene, CDR1 is MNHEY and CDR2 is SVGEGT. The CDR3 loop spans 20 amino acids. The CDR3 is CASSKHTPGTGGTRIDEQYF. In DNA, the CDR3 is TGTGCCAGCAGTAAACACACCCCAGGGACAGGGGGCACAAGGATCGACGAGCAGTACTTC.

V is TRBV13 and J is TRBJ1-2; D perhaps matches TRBD1 (6 bases). The CDR3 is 13 residues long. Trimming took off 3 bases at V and 5 bases at J, with 10 bases between the two ends. Germline V gene lookup returns CDR1 PRHDT and CDR2 FYEKMQ (reference sequence). CDR3 coding DNA: TGTGCCAGCAGCTTGGGGGCTCGATATGGCTACACCTTC. It is translated as CASSLGARYGYTF.